Listed here are 5 T cell receptor beta chains from one sample, sequenced in a study of blood T cell repertoires in COVID-19. Only in-frame clones appear in the TCRdb table, and some are missing; sequencing was by immunoSEQ multiplex PCR. The profile covers tens of thousands of clones, with roughly 80% appearing a single time and around 3.7% taken by the ten largest. Sequenced: PBMCs or T cells enriched from blood (not recorded which). The receptors were sampled from a woman aged 40 to 50 with acute COVID-19.

V is TRBV3-1 (or the pseudogene TRBV3-2) and J is TRBJ2-3, with 12 bases lining up with TRBD2. The germline gives CDR1 LGHDT, CDR2 YNNKEL (reference sequence). The CDR3 loop spans 18 amino acids. Unmatched junction bases numbered 7, after V lost 1 base and J lost 2 bases. In nucleotides, the CDR3 is TGTGCCAGCAGCCAAGTATCTAGCGGGAGGGCCCCCACAGATACGCAGTATTTT. Translated, it gives CASSQVSSGRAPTDTQYF.

This sequence joins TRBV5-1 and TRBJ1-3, with unresolved D. Germline V lookup: CDR1 SGHRS, CDR2 YFSETQ. V was trimmed by 4 bases and J by 0 bases, leaving 17 bases between them. The CDR3 contains 17 residues. The CDR3: CASSTSNDFSSGNTIYF. CDR3 DNA: TGCGCCAGCAGCACGAGCAACGACTTCAGCTCTGGAAACACCATATATTTT.

This chain links TRBV6-2 or TRBV6-3 with TRBJ2-2; possibly TRBD1 for D (6 bases). The CDR3 is 15 amino acids. Germline CDR1 is MNHEY and CDR2 is SVGEGT. The V end was cut by 5 bases, the J end by 6 bases, with 16 bases between. The CDR3 sequence: CASSRTAQGSGELFF. CDR3 coding DNA: TGTGCCAGCAGTAGAACGGCGCAGGGGTCCGGGGAGCTGTTTTTT.

The chain carries TRBV24-1 and TRBJ2-3, with 13 bases that match TRBD2. The CDR3 covers 18 residues. CDR1 is KGHDR and CDR2 is SFDVKD in the germline V gene. The V segment lost 4 bases and the J segment 0 bases; nucleotides outside the gene matches: 6. Here the CDR3 reads CATSELGLAGDSTDTQYF. The DNA of the CDR3 is TGTGCCACCAGTGAACTAGGACTAGCGGGAGACAGCACAGATACGCAGTATTTT.

The chain combines TRBV28 with TRBJ1-5, with D possibly matching TRBD1 (5 bases). Deletions cut 3 bases from V and 5 bases from J, with 11 bases between. CDR1 and CDR2 (germline): MDHEN, SYDVKM. CDR3 length: 14 amino acids. The CDR3 nucleotides read TGTGCCAGCAGTTTGGGGGGAAGGGATCAGCCCCAGCATTTT. The encoded protein is CASSLGGRDQPQHF.